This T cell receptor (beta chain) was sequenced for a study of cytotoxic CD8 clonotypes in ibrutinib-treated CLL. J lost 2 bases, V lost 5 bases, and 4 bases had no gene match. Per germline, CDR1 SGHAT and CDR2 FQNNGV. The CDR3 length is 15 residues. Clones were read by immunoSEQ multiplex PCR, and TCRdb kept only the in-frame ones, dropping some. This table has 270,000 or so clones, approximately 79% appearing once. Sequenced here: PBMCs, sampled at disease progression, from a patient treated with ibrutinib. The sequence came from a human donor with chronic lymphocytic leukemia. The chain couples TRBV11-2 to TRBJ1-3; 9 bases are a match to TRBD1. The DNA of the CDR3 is TGTGCCAGCAGCCCAAGGACAGGGGCTGGAAACACCATATATTTT. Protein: CASSPRTGAGNTIYF.